The clone carrying this T cell receptor (beta chain) showed up many times. Via MiXCR, TCRdb re-called the 5' RACE reads, giving one row per CDR3 protein. The sample has 30,000 to 40,000 distinct CDR3 sequences; under 7.5% are singletons. The data originate from a study of neurological immune-mediated disorders. The CDR3 contains 12 residues. Germline V gene sequence: CDR1 SQVTM, CDR2 ANQGSEA. The sample was PBMCs. This chain links TRBV29-1 with TRBJ2-1, with no clear D. This TCR derives from a woman between 40 and 55 years old in good health. The CDR3 sequence is CAGLTPPNEQFF. CDR3 nucleotide sequence: TGCGCCGGGCTGACCCCTCCCAATGAGCAGTTCTTC.